The T cell receptor (beta chain) described here comes from a study of cytomegalovirus exposure and HLA in healthy donors (dated by TCRdb to about 2017). In the study overall: An earlier analysis of around 600 of the donors reported approximately 300 Gb of sequence data and some 120 million unique TCR beta sequences from roughly 180 million T cells. Roughly 300 gigabases of sequencing data and 70 million to 85 million unique TCR sequences were included in an early release covering around 650 HLA-typed donors. Of the 398 genotyped donors, approximately 81% were placed in the genetic ancestry cluster associated with self-reported Caucasian donors. The study was designed to test whether signatures of past pathogen exposure could be identified by cataloging public T cell receptors. The study profiled the T cell repertoires of approximately 700 subjects by immunosequencing and related them to cytomegalovirus serostatus. A separate validation cohort of 100 to 150 different subjects was used in addition to the roughly 670-subject first cohort. The study combined high-throughput TCR immunosequencing, statistical association of individual TCRs with disease status, and machine learning to predict cytomegalovirus infection status. In a later analysis, previously published TCR beta repertoires from some 640 donors were re-analyzed and high-resolution HLA genotyping was added so that TCR occurrence patterns could be studied. The later analysis used no new phenotypic data to find candidate immune exposures, relying instead on TCR beta sequences and their occurrence across donors. In an earlier analysis of a few hundred of the donors, high-throughput TCR beta sequencing was used to judge whether each TCR beta V gene segment behaved as functional or pseudogenic. Alongside the repertoire data, information on donor age, sex, ethnicity and CMV serostatus was compiled. Genome-wide SNP genotypes for about three fifths of the roughly 700 donors were used in a later genetic analysis, which treated that subset as a discovery cohort. All discovery cohort repertoires had been generated using a single sequencing platform. Both class I and class II loci were covered by HLA typing, at four-digit resolution. Typing coverage varied by locus: about 629-630 donors for A, B, C, DRB1 and DQB1; approximately 500 for DQA1; some 610 for DPA1; about 450 for DPB1. About five DR-DQ haplotypes were treated as single units for association and clustering because of strong linkage in the cohort. On average, roughly 240,000 unique TCR beta nucleotide sequences were sequenced per donor among 350 to 400 genotyped donors of the cohort, with about 17% of those sequences being non-productive. Here is what the overall study found, with its caveats: CMV serostatus was the only immune exposure information available for the cohort. Most CMV-associated TCR beta chains appeared to be HLA-restricted in a later analysis, and the HLA associations seemed to be driven largely by CMV exposure. In both the original and validation cohorts, the classifier was reported to diagnose cytomegalovirus status with high specificity and sensitivity. At a false discovery rate of 0.05, a later analysis linked about 16,000 TCR beta sequences to specific HLA alleles. Because the 87-base-pair reads could not distinguish some IMGT-functional V segments, including TRBV6-2 and TRBV6-3, those segments were excluded. A later genetic analysis associated a missense DCLRE1C variant with V-gene and J-gene trimming of TCR beta chains, and an independent cohort replicated the association. A further reported finding was that TCR beta sequences accurately predicted the HLA-A and HLA-B alleles for most subjects in the first cohort. Linkage disequilibrium might explain the correlated functional status among segregating V segments, but an unknown experimental factor could not be ruled out. In a later analysis, TCR association rates were found to vary across HLA loci, with the most associated TCRs seen for DRB1 alleles and the fewest for HLA-C alleles. Compared with equally common non-associated chains, HLA-associated TCR beta chains in a later analysis were more clonally expanded and had lower generation probabilities. Over 15 rarely observed V segments, including chromosome 9 orphons, were excluded from the earlier analysis of almost 600 of the donors because counts were too low. Compared with the roughly 670-donor mean, donors in an Asian-associated ancestry cluster had fewer N-insertions in productive TCRs, according to a later genetic analysis. The study gave a list of over 150 TCR beta chains associated with cytomegalovirus. Three of the identified cytomegalovirus-associated TCR beta chains were confirmed in vitro to be specific for cytomegalovirus antigens. This cohort had only TCR beta chains sequenced, and the lack of alpha or paired-chain data limited which features could be detected. A later analysis reported that several top co-occurrence clusters appeared linked to parvovirus B19, influenza, CMV and Epstein-Barr virus. When HLA alleles, especially DR and DQ, strongly co-occurred, TCR associations were difficult to assign to individual alleles. The authors suggested that the approach could potentially be extended to other disease states and immunological phenotypes. Most TCR sequences were seen in very few donors, while some public TCRs were found in many individuals. Roughly uniform sequencing depth across donors was assumed in presence/absence analyses, although this assumption may not hold. An earlier analysis of approximately 570 of the donors showed that most TCR beta V segments appeared in productive rearrangements either about 87% or about 30% of the time, which broadly matched IMGT annotations. A group of highly shared sequence variants was considered likely to be a technical artifact of the sequencing pipeline. HLA typing was unavailable for some donors at each locus, so association tests used only the typed subset.

In total, 666 healthy bone marrow donors made up the cohort. At the time of sampling, all cohort members were nominally healthy, though unrecorded immune exposures were likely present. The donor was CMV seropositive and was included in the group of some 290 seropositive cohort members. Each donor provided a peripheral blood sample, and peripheral blood mononuclear cells were used for TCR beta sequencing. Genomic DNA was extracted from the blood cell samples with the Qiagen DNeasy Blood Extraction Kit. Receptor libraries were prepared by the immunoSEQ multiplex PCR assay. The multiplex PCR relied on a mix of 60 forward primers for TCR Vbeta segments and 13 reverse primers for TCR Jbeta segments. The CDR3 region of rearranged TCR beta genes was amplified from genomic DNA with a multiplex PCR assay. Amplified TCR beta libraries were sequenced as 87-base-pair reads on the Illumina HiSeq System. The authors processed their data as follows. A later analysis counted about 80 million unique TCR beta chains across the roughly 700 repertoires, and 9.5 million to 11 million of these chains were shared by at least two donors. Raw reads were error-corrected and collapsed into unique sequences with a nearest-neighbor algorithm that merged closely related sequences to remove PCR and sequencing errors. Alignment of CDR3 sequences to IMGT reference sequences was used to assign V, D and J gene segments. Each retained sequence needed at least a six-nucleotide match to both a V gene segment and a J gene segment. Rearrangements were called productive when the CDR3 lacked stop codons and stayed in frame with V and J; all others were non-productive. Following IMGT convention, CDR3 was defined as the stretch from the second conserved V-encoded cysteine to the conserved J-encoded phenylalanine. Sequences without an unambiguous match to a single V gene segment were excluded from the earlier analysis of about 600 of the donors. In an earlier analysis of several hundred of the donors, V segments were called functional above 56.7% productive rearrangements and were called segregating when the between-donor standard deviation exceeded 5%. A statistical classification framework was built to diagnose cytomegalovirus status from the catalog of TCR beta chain sequences. A later analysis assigned V and J genes by comparing TCR nucleotide sequences with IMGT/GENE-DB human TR gene sequences. A later analysis assigned CDR3 sequences and most-parsimonious VDJ recombination scenarios with the TCRdist pipeline. In a later analysis, each TCR beta chain was defined by its CDR3 amino acid sequence together with its V-gene family, and reads without a unique V-gene family were excluded. As a way to deal with suspected cross-contamination and a sequencing artifact, a later analysis dropped 450 to 600 nucleotide sequences that were highly shared and had low generation probability. For each public chain, a later analysis derived a clonal expansion index from normalized ranks of inferred template counts within each repertoire. A later analysis computed generation probabilities with a VDJ recombination model fitted to out-of-frame rearrangements, and checked the results against IGoR. Hypergeometric tests were used in a later analysis to score TCR-TCR, TCR-HLA and TCR-CMV co-occurrence, with a repertoire-size bias correction applied to the TCR pairs. A later analysis estimated false discovery rates by permuting HLA or CMV assignments 20 times. A later analysis grouped co-occurring TCRs with DBSCAN, adding TCRdist sequence similarity when clustering within HLA-allele-positive subsets. Repertoires with fewer than 30,000 or more than 120,000 public chains, plus five repertoires with anomalous nucleotide sharing, were excluded from co-occurrence clustering. The table was pulled from immuneACCESS by TCRdb, which kept in-frame rearrangements only. Such tables lose some clones; where checked, under half of the loss comes from unresolved V genes, and the rest has no known cause. Clone size and V and J calls were adopted from that table, with D and trimming inferred from the DNA. The sample has under 100,000 clones on record, roughly 60% of them singletons. The top ten clonotypes cover around 5.5% of the sample.

Per the germline V gene, SNHLY is the CDR1 and FYNNEI is the CDR2. The junction shows trimming of 6 bases on V and 6 bases on J, plus 9 bases between the germline ends. The cysteine opens and the phenylalanine closes a CDR3 of 11 amino acids. The read is trimmed to its CDR3 DNA, 33 bases read in frame from base 1. Remarks on this clone: Its target antigen remains unknown. Nothing much larger sits one base from this clone, and base qualities are not available.

Sequencing was done on a sample of PBMCs. The V and J segments used are TRBV2 and TRBJ2-7; the D gene cannot be resolved reliably. The TCR comes from a woman aged 30 to 39 in good health and CMV-seropositive. The DNA reads TGTGCCAGCAGCGAATCTTCCGAGCAGTACTTC. The resulting protein is CASSESSEQYF.